Below, 21 T cell receptor beta chains from the same sample are listed, as sequenced in a study of early T cells in non-severe SARS-CoV-2 infection. A single record per CDR3 protein comes from TCRdb applying MiXCR to the 5' RACE reads. The table lists 25,000 to 30,000 distinct CDR3 sequences, roughly 5% of them singletons. The sequencing input was whole blood. Receptors were obtained from an adult who was a healthcare worker with PCR-confirmed SARS-CoV-2 infection or an uninfected control (not recorded which).

By sample fraction, this clonotype is medium-sized. CDR3 sequence reads: CASSYSGGQGETQYF. As DNA, the CDR3 is TGTGCCAGCAGTTACTCGGGGGGGCAGGGGGAGACCCAGTACTTC. The rearrangement joins TRBV7-6 to TRBJ2-5; 8 bases are shared with TRBD2. The CDR3 is 15 residues long. Germline V CDR1 and CDR2: SGHVS, FNYEAQ. The V gene end was trimmed by 6 bases and the J gene end by 5 bases; junction bases not matched to a gene: 11.

This clonotype was observed at least ten times. The V call is TRBV5-1, the J call TRBJ2-7; the D gene is possibly TRBD1 (6 bases). The CDR3 has 15 residues. V lost 0 bases and J 0 bases, leaving 10 bases between the germline ends. The germline gives CDR1 SGHRS, CDR2 YFSETQ. The CDR3 coding sequence is TGCGCCAGCAGCTTGGGGGACATTATCTCCTACGAGCAGTACTTC. This translates into CASSLGDIISYEQYF.

There are many counts of this clonotype. The gene calls are TRBV28 and TRBJ2-1; possible D gene TRBD2, 6 bases. This CDR3 contains 16 residues. The germline V and J ends were trimmed by 5 bases and 1 base, with 15 bases remaining between them. CDR1 is MDHEN and CDR2 is SYDVKM in the germline V gene. The CDR3: CASSPGGSGSYNEQFF. The CDR3 DNA sequence: TGTGCCAGCAGTCCCGGGGGTAGCGGATCCTACAATGAGCAGTTCTTC. Full variable domain (rest looked up from reference TRBV28 and TRBJ2-1): DVKVTQSSRYLVKRTGEKVFLECVQDMDHENMFWYRQDPGLGLRLIYFSYDVKMKEKGDIPEGYSVSREKKERFSLILESASTNQTSMYLCASSPGGSGSYNEQFFGPGTRLTVL.

This clonotype was seen many times. The DNA for the CDR3 is TGTGCCAGCAGCTTAGTAGGGAGGACAGATACGCAGTATTTT. This sequence encodes CASSLVGRTDTQYF. The rearrangement links TRBV7-2 to TRBJ2-3; tentatively, D is TRBD2 (6 bases). Germline lookup yields CDR1 SGHTA and CDR2 FQGNSA. Deletions cut 1 base from V and 3 bases from J, with 8 bases between. The CDR3 is 14 residues long.

The chain couples TRBV7-2 to TRBJ2-4; D possibly corresponds to TRBD2 (6 bases). Germline V gives CDR1 SGHTA, CDR2 FQGNSA. The CDR3 is 15 residues long. The V end was cut by 1 base, the J end by 6 bases, with 13 bases between. The CDR3 reads CASSLVWGVGNIQYF. The DNA of the CDR3 is TGTGCCAGCAGCTTAGTATGGGGGGTCGGAAACATTCAGTACTTC.

This clonotype occurred many times. The J gene is TRBJ2-7, the V gene TRBV19; 9 nucleotides align to TRBD1. CDR3 size: 15 residues. With 6 bases clipped from V and 0 bases from J, the junction kept 6 bases outside the gene matches. Germline lookup yields CDR1 LNHDA and CDR2 SQIVND (reference sequence). The CDR3 DNA sequence: TGTGCCAGTAGAGACCCGACAGGGGGCTCCTACGAGCAGTACTTC. Its protein product is CASRDPTGGSYEQYF.

This clonotype appeared many times. The chain carries TRBV7-9 and TRBJ1-4; TRBD1 is a possible D gene (5 bases). The germline gives CDR1 SEHNR, CDR2 FQNEAQ (reference sequence). Trimming left V 1 base short and J 7 bases short, with 13 bases between. This CDR3 region has 15 residues. CDR3 nucleotide sequence: TGTGCCAGCAGCTTAGATCAGGGCGGCTCTGAAAAACTGTTTTTT. This encodes CASSLDQGGSEKLFF.

This clonotype was seen ten or more times. The V call is TRBV21-1, the J call TRBJ1-2; the D segment call TRBD1 is taken from the table without a DNA check. TRBV21-1 is termed a pseudogene. The CDR3 consists of 16 residues. The CDR3 protein is CASSKPVSGPSQGYTF. The CDR3, as DNA: TGTGCCAGCAGCAAACCCGTTTCAGGCCCGTCCCAGGGCTACACCTTC.

This clonotype was counted at least ten times. The chain recombines TRBV12-3 or TRBV12-4 with TRBJ1-5; a weak D match, TRBD1 (5 bases). This CDR3 is built from 16 residues. The V end was cut by 2 bases, the J end by 3 bases, with 14 bases between. As DNA, the CDR3 is TGTGCCAGCAGTTTAATGTGGGGGGACTTCAATCAGCCCCAGCATTTT. Its translation is CASSLMWGDFNQPQHF.

This clonotype was detected many times. This chain uses TRBV4-1 with TRBJ2-1; a possible D gene is TRBD1 (5 bases). From germline, CDR1 is MGHRA and CDR2 YSYEKL. The CDR3 extends over 14 amino acids. Trimming took off 8 bases at V and 4 bases at J, with 15 bases between the two ends. The chain's CDR3 is CASQTVTDYNEQFF. For the CDR3, the DNA is TGCGCCAGCCAAACCGTGACAGATTACAATGAGCAGTTCTTC.

The chain employs TRBV11-1 and TRBJ1-1; D not resolved. Trimming took 1 base from V and 0 from J, leaving 6 bases between them. CDR3 length: 14 residues. Germline lookup yields CDR1 SGHAT and CDR2 FQDESV (reference sequence). The CDR3 coding sequence is TGTGCCAGCAGCTTAGACGTGATGAACACTGAAGCTTTCTTT. Its translation is CASSLDVMNTEAFF.

This clonotype was observed at least ten times. The gene calls are TRBV29-1 and TRBJ1-2, with TRBD1 identical over 7 bases. This CDR3 is 14 amino acids long. In germline, CDR1 is SQVTM, CDR2 ANQGSEA. V shed 4 bases and J 4 bases; nucleotides not matched to a gene: 9. The CDR3 loop reads CSVARGVPSYGYTF. DNA for the CDR3: TGCAGCGTTGCCAGGGGGGTCCCCAGCTATGGCTACACCTTC. Drawing the rest from reference TRBV29-1 and TRBJ1-2, the complete variable domain is SAVISQKPSRDICQRGTSLTIQCQVDSQVTMMFWYRQQPGQSLTLIATANQGSEATYESGFVIDKFPISRPNLTFSTLTVSNMSPEDSSIYLCSVARGVPSYGYTFGSGTRLTVV.

This clonotype was counted a few times. For the CDR3, the DNA is TGTGCCAGCAGGCCAGGGGCCGGGGAGCTGTTTTTT. Encoded protein: CASRPGAGELFF. This chain links TRBV28 with TRBJ2-2, with a weak D call TRBD1 (6 bases). Germline assignment: CDR1 MDHEN and CDR2 SYDVKM. Trimming removed 6 bases at V and 6 bases at J, with 8 bases between. The CDR3 loop spans 12 amino acids.

The chain recombines TRBV28 with TRBJ2-1; D gene ambiguous. The CDR3 extends over 13 amino acids. Looked up from germline, CDR1 is MDHEN and CDR2 is SYDVKM. V was trimmed by 6 bases and J by 2 bases, leaving 8 bases between them. The CDR3 DNA follows: TGTGCCAGCAGATCTACGCCCTACAATGAGCAGTTCTTC. This translates into CASRSTPYNEQFF. Together with reference TRBV28 and TRBJ2-1, the CDR3 gives the full variable domain: DVKVTQSSRYLVKRTGEKVFLECVQDMDHENMFWYRQDPGLGLRLIYFSYDVKMKEKGDIPEGYSVSREKKERFSLILESASTNQTSMYLCASRSTPYNEQFFGPGTRLTVL.

Ten or more counts support this clonotype. The chain joins TRBV5-1 to TRBJ2-7; 8 nucleotides line up with TRBD2. Germline CDR1 SGHRS, CDR2 YFSETQ. The CDR3 has 14 amino acids. V shed 7 bases, J shed 2 bases, and the junction held 8 bases outside the gene matches. CDR3 region: CASSGTSLAYEQYF. The CDR3 DNA is TGCGCCAGCTCAGGGACTAGTCTCGCCTACGAGCAGTACTTC.

At least ten counts were recorded for this clonotype. The V and J genes are TRBV9 and TRBJ1-4; D is perhaps TRBD1 (5 bases). The CDR3 spans 15 residues. Germline values: CDR1 SGDLS, CDR2 YYNGEE. V was clipped by 3 bases and J by 7 bases, with 16 bases between them. In DNA, the CDR3 is TGTGCCAGCAGCGACCGTCGGGGCGCGGCTGAAAAACTGTTTTTT. Residues: CASSDRRGAAEKLFF.

This clonotype has ten or more counts. The J gene is TRBJ2-3, the V gene TRBV6-6; D may be TRBD1 or TRBD2 (5 bases each). Germline V gene sequence: CDR1 MNHNY, CDR2 SVGAGI (reference sequence). Trimming left V 0 bases short and J 9 bases short, with 10 bases between. The CDR3 sequence is 13 residues long. The CDR3 DNA reads TGTGCCAGCAGTTACTCGGCCGGGGACACGCAGTATTTT. This codes for CASSYSAGDTQYF.

The chain uses TRBV29-1 and TRBJ1-4, with unresolved D. CDR1 and CDR2 from the germline V gene are SQVTM and ANQGSEA. CDR3 size: 11 residues. The V end was cut by 4 bases, the J end by 6 bases, with 6 bases between. CDR3: CSVASDEKLFF. The CDR3 DNA follows: TGCAGCGTTGCGTCAGATGAAAAACTGTTTTTT.

This clonotype appeared many times. V usage is TRBV10-1 and J usage is TRBJ1-2; unclear D gene. Germline V gene lookup returns CDR1 WNHNN and CDR2 SYGVQD (reference sequence). V was shortened by 0 bases and J by 0 bases, with 8 bases between the two germline ends. CDR3 length: 15 residues. The CDR3: CASSESKGTNYGYTF. CDR3 sequence (DNA): TGCGCCAGCAGTGAGTCCAAGGGAACTAACTATGGCTACACCTTC.

This clonotype was counted ten times or more. The chain has TRBV7-9 and TRBJ2-1; no clear D gene. This CDR3 is 14 amino acids long. Trimming took 7 bases from V and 8 from J, leaving 18 bases between them. Germline assignment: CDR1 SEHNR and CDR2 FQNEAQ (reference sequence). CDR3 DNA sequence: TGTGCCAGCACCCAAGGGTCGGGTTCCCATGAGCAGTTCTTC. This translates into CASTQGSGSHEQFF.

The V gene is TRBV9, the J gene TRBJ2-1; D is uncertain. Germline V gene data show CDR1 as SGDLS and CDR2 as YYNGEE. The ends were cut back, 0 bases at V and 6 bases at J, with 7 bases in the middle. This CDR3 has 13 amino acids. This CDR3 is CASSVAVRNEQFF. The DNA for the CDR3 is TGTGCCAGCAGCGTAGCCGTGCGCAATGAGCAGTTCTTC.